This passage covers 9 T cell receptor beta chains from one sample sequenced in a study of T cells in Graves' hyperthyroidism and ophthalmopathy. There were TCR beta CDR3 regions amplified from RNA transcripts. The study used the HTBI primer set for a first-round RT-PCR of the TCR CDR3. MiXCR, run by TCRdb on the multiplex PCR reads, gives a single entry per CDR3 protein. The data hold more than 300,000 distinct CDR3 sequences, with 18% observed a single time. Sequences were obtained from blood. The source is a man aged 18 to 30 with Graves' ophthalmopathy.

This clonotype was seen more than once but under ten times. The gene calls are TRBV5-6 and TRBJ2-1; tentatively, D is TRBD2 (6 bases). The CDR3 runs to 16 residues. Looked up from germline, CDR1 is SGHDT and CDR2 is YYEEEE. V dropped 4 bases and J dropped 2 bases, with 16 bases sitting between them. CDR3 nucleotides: TGTGCCAGCAGCCCAACCGGGACTGCAACCTACAATGAGCAGTTCTTC. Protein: CASSPTGTATYNEQFF.

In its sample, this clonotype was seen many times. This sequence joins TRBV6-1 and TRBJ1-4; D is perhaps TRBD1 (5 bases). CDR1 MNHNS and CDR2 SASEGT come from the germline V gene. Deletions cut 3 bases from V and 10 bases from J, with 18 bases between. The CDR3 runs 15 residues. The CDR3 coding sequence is TGTGCCAGCAGTGACGGGGGAACCCTCATGGGAAAACTGTTTTTT. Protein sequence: CASSDGGTLMGKLFF.

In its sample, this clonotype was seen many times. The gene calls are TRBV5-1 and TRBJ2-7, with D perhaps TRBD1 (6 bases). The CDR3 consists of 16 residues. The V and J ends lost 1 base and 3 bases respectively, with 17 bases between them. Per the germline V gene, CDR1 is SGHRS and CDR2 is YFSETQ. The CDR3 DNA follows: TGCGCCAGCAGCTTGTCCGGGACACACAACCGCTACGAGCAGTACTTC. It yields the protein CASSLSGTHNRYEQYF.

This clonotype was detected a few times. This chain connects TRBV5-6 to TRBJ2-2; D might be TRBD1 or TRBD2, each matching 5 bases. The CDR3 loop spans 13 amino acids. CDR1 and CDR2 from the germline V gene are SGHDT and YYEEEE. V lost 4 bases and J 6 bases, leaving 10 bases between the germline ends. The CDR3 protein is CASSVGVSGELFF. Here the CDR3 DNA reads TGTGCCAGCAGCGTGGGGGTTTCCGGGGAGCTGTTTTTT.

CDR3 residues: CASSLYGEAQPQHF. DNA for the CDR3: TGTGCCAGCAGTTTGTACGGGGAGGCTCAGCCCCAGCATTTT. The chain carries TRBV28 and TRBJ1-5; D is unclear. Germline V gene data show CDR1 as MDHEN and CDR2 as SYDVKM. Trimming took off 3 bases at V and 6 bases at J, with 12 bases between the two ends. This CDR3 region has 14 residues.

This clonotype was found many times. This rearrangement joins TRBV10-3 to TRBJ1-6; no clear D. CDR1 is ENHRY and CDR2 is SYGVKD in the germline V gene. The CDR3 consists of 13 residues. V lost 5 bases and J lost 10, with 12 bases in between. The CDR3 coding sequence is TGTGCCATCAGTAGCAACGGGGTCTCACCCCTCCACTTT. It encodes CAISSNGVSPLHF.

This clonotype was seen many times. DNA for the CDR3: TGTGCCAGCAGCTCATTTAACAGGGCCCTCGGGGCTTTCTTT. Translation: CASSSFNRALGAFF. The V call is TRBV3-1, the J call TRBJ1-1, with D perhaps TRBD1 (6 bases). The CDR3 totals 14 residues. Germline V gives CDR1 LGHDT, CDR2 YNNKEL (reference sequence). V lost 5 bases, J lost 11 bases, and 21 bases lay in between.

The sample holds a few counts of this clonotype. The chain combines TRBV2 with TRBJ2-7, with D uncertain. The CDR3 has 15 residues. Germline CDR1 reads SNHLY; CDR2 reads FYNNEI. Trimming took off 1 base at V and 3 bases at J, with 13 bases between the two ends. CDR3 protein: CASSEGTDPGYEQYF. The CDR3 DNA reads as TGTGCCAGCAGTGAAGGGACGGACCCAGGCTACGAGCAGTACTTC.

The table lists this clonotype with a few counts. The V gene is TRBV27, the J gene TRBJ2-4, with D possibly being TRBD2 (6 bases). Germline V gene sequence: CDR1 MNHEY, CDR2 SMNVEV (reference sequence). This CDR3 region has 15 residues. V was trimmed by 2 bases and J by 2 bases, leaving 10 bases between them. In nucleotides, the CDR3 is TGTGCCAGCAGTTTAGGTGGGGGGACCAAAAACATTCAGTACTTC. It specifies CASSLGGGTKNIQYF.